Following are 18 T cell receptor beta chains from one sample sequenced in a study of T cells expressing NK-cell markers. TCRdb reanalyzed the 5' RACE reads and collapses them to one entry per CDR3 protein, without DNA. This sample's clone table lists roughly 280,000 distinct CDR3 sequences. The sample was blood T cells: a sorted CD56 or NKG2C T cell subset, CD4+ or CD8+ T cells, or bulk PBMC T cells (not recorded which). These receptors were taken from a man aged 18 to 30 in good health.

The chain is built from TRBV12-3 or TRBV12-4 and TRBJ2-2; the TRBD2 assignment by TCRdb is unverifiable without DNA. The length of the CDR3 is 17 residues. The CDR3 spells CASSPRGLAGATGELFF.

The J gene is TRBJ2-3, the V gene TRBV6-1; TCRdb names TRBD1, which stays unverified in the absence of DNA. The CDR3 contains 17 residues. The germline CDR1 and CDR2 sequences are MNHNS and SASEGT. The CDR3 sequence: CASSESSRGTYTDTQYF.

This chain links TRBV7-2 with TRBJ2-6; TCRdb gives TRBD1 as the D gene, but with no DNA this cannot be confirmed. Germline CDR1 reads SGHTA; CDR2 reads FQGNSA. The CDR3 runs 16 residues. The CDR3 sequence: CASRPGGGYGANVLTF.

The chain couples TRBV5-1 to TRBJ2-1; the D gene TCRdb calls, TRBD1, cannot be checked with no DNA. Germline V gives CDR1 SGHRS, CDR2 YFSETQ. This CDR3 contains 20 residues. The CDR3 reads CASSEYGQVPDWSSYNEQFF.

This chain joins TRBV20-1 and TRBJ2-1; TCRdb proposes TRBD2, but this gene call is untestable without DNA. This CDR3 spans 16 amino acids. CDR1 DFQATT and CDR2 SNEGSKA come from the germline V gene (reference sequence). CDR3 region: CSARLLGLAGYNEQFF.

V is TRBV25-1 and J is TRBJ1-5. Germline assignment: CDR1 MGHDK and CDR2 SYGVNS. CDR3 length: 16 residues. The CDR3 spells CASSESGVSGNQPQHF.

The rearrangement links TRBV4-2 to TRBJ2-1; TCRdb's D call of TRBD2 is untestable without DNA. CDR3 length: 13 residues. CDR1 LGHNA and CDR2 YNFKEQ come from the germline V gene. CDR3 amino acids: CASSQVGTGGVFF.

V gene TRBV28 combines with J gene TRBJ2-7; the TCRdb D gene call, TRBD1, has no DNA to confirm it. Looked up from germline, CDR1 is MDHEN and CDR2 is SYDVKM. CDR3 size: 14 residues. Here the CDR3 reads CASSVPGRGYEQYF.

This chain links TRBV28 with TRBJ1-2; TCRdb's D call, TRBD1, is unchecked because there is no DNA. The V gene's germline CDR1 is MDHEN and CDR2 SYDVKM. The CDR3 is made up of 13 amino acids. CDR3 in amino acids: CASSTRGTYGYTF.

The CDR3 region is CASSQVGLTGAGEKLFF. V and J are TRBV4-1 and TRBJ1-4; TCRdb picks TRBD1, but there is no DNA to check that call. Per the germline V gene, CDR1 is MGHRA and CDR2 is YSYEKL. CDR3 length: 17 residues.

CDR3 sequence reads: CASSTGLEYNEQFF. V is TRBV19 and J is TRBJ2-1; absent DNA, TCRdb's TRBD2 call cannot be checked. Germline V lookup: CDR1 LNHDA, CDR2 SQIVND (reference sequence). The length of the CDR3 is 14 residues.

The gene calls are TRBV9 and TRBJ2-2. CDR1 is SGDLS and CDR2 is YYNGEE in the germline V gene. This CDR3 contains 15 residues. The CDR3 spells CASSVGTLNTGELFF.

The V gene is TRBV29-1, the J gene TRBJ2-7; TCRdb proposes TRBD2, but this gene call is untestable without DNA. The germline V gene has CDR1 SQVTM and CDR2 ANQGSEA. The CDR3 covers 14 residues. The CDR3 sequence is CSVHGGSGSYEQYF.

The chain employs TRBV29-1 and TRBJ2-1; absent DNA, TCRdb's TRBD1 call cannot be checked. The CDR3 runs 14 residues. Per germline, CDR1 SQVTM and CDR2 ANQGSEA. CDR3: CSVARQGARDEQFF.

The V and J genes are TRBV10-3 and TRBJ2-3; the TRBD1 assignment by TCRdb is unverifiable without DNA. CDR3 length: 18 residues. Germline V gene lookup returns CDR1 ENHRY and CDR2 SYGVKD. The CDR3 here is CAISGKGDHRGRTDTQYF.

V and J are TRBV18 and TRBJ1-4. CDR1 is KGHSH, CDR2 LQKENI, per germline. The CDR3 contains 16 residues. CDR3 region: CASSPLGAEWDEKLFF.

CDR3 in amino acids: CASSLGDLAGGYEQYF. J is TRBJ2-7 and V is TRBV7-2; TCRdb's D call of TRBD2 is untestable without DNA. The CDR3 totals 16 residues. CDR1 and CDR2 (germline): SGHTA, FQGNSA.

The chain combines TRBV5-1 with TRBJ1-1; the TCRdb D gene call, TRBD1, has no DNA to confirm it. CDR3 length: 13 residues. Germline V gives CDR1 SGHRS, CDR2 YFSETQ. CDR3 amino acids: CASSPGTGEGAFF.